These T cell receptor beta chains were read from a single sample in a study of shared clonotypes between healthy human individuals. Profiling relied on immunoSEQ multiplex PCR, and the TCRdb table lists in-frame clones only, not all of them. The sample has millions of clones, around 90% seen once. Sample: naive CD4+ T cells sorted from blood. The origin of the receptors is a man younger than 35 in good health. Each CDR3 is given with its conserved first and last residue. Rows give clone size only sometimes, using once, few, many, or a class for an expanded clone.

V gene: TRBV11-2; clone size: -; CDR3 protein: CASSLGGTPYEQYF
V gene: TRBV9; clone size: -; CDR3 protein: CASSAAQGAYYGYTF
V gene: TRBV6-5; clone size: once; CDR3 protein: CASRDRGGTEAFF
V gene: TRBV5-4; clone size: -; CDR3 protein: CASSTGTAQPQHF
V gene: TRBV5-1; clone size: -; CDR3 protein: CASSLGSGSTDTQYF
V gene: TRBV2; clone size: -; CDR3 protein: CASNRQGDQPQHF
V gene: TRBV7-9; clone size: -; CDR3 protein: CASITGIEGELFF
V gene: TRBV6-5; clone size: -; CDR3 protein: CASSPQIGLGSPLHF
V gene: TRBV6-5; clone size: -; CDR3 protein: CASSRDRGLSGYTF
V gene: TRBV27; clone size: few; CDR3 protein: CASSLPPGTAGYTF
V gene: TRBV5-6; clone size: -; CDR3 protein: CASSNTHTDTQYF
V gene: TRBV7-8; clone size: -; CDR3 protein: CASSRTDRSTGELFF
V gene: TRBV6-1; clone size: -; CDR3 protein: CASRPGQGHYEQYF
V gene: TRBV7-9; clone size: -; CDR3 protein: CASSLPTGDSEKLFF
V gene: TRBV10-3; clone size: -; CDR3 protein: CAISPTGGVGEKLFF
V gene: TRBV2; clone size: -; CDR3 protein: CASSEEAPGGGYTF
V gene: TRBV30; clone size: once; CDR3 protein: CAWSGGTFKNEQFF
V gene: TRBV25-1; clone size: once; CDR3 protein: CASSGSHVALYQETQYF
V gene: TRBV19; clone size: once; CDR3 protein: CASTETSPRDTQYF
V gene: TRBV7-2; clone size: -; CDR3 protein: CASSLAGLYTGELFF
V gene: TRBV19; clone size: -; CDR3 protein: CASSGSGPQNHNEQFF
V gene: TRBV7-8; clone size: -; CDR3 protein: CASSLTGASTEAFF
V gene: TRBV18; clone size: -; CDR3 protein: CASSPPGGSAPTYEQYF
V gene: TRBV12-5; clone size: -; CDR3 protein: CASGLVRGGVEETQYF
V gene: TRBV30; clone size: -; CDR3 protein: CAWSLRQAALDNSPLHF
V gene: TRBV29-1; clone size: -; CDR3 protein: CSVGPRGQGNTEAFF
V gene: TRBV10-1; clone size: -; CDR3 protein: CASSMTGGINEQYF
V gene: TRBV9; clone size: -; CDR3 protein: CASKSAGSETQYF
V gene: TRBV10-1; clone size: once; CDR3 protein: CASSPNRGHYEQYF
V gene: TRBV19; clone size: -; CDR3 protein: CASSLRDSNTEAFF
V gene: TRBV11-2; clone size: once; CDR3 protein: CASSLEGTAYTEAFF
V gene: TRBV5-1; clone size: -; CDR3 protein: CASSSRSGAETQYF
V gene: TRBV6-7; clone size: -; CDR3 protein: CASSYWDIFKNIQYF
V gene: TRBV9; clone size: -; CDR3 protein: CASSAMDRGRHEQFF
V gene: TRBV5-1; clone size: -; CDR3 protein: CASSLGLQQETQYF
V gene: TRBV6-6; clone size: -; CDR3 protein: CASSYLGASGYTF
V gene: TRBV5-1; clone size: -; CDR3 protein: CASSLELSSYNEQFF